This T cell receptor beta chain was sequenced in a study of T cell responses to AZD1222 COVID-19 vaccine (dated by TCRdb to about 2021). About the investigation overall: Because spike-specific TCR depth and breadth did not differ between the two schedules, AZD1222 recipients who got a second dose at roughly 4 weeks were pooled with those who got a second dose at roughly 12 weeks. TCR sequencing was performed for some 250 trial participants, of whom around 210 were given two doses of AZD1222 and around 26 were given two doses of MenACWY control vaccine. Trial participants were enrolled into age subgroups of 18-55, 56-69 and 70-plus years, which contained about 160, 30 and 59 TCR-sequenced participants, respectively.

Remarks on this clone: The antigen this receptor binds is unknown. No much larger clone is present one base from it, and per-base qualities are unavailable.

V loses 2 bases, J loses 2 bases, and the germline ends lie 12 bases apart. Taken from cysteine to phenylalanine, the CDR3 has 15 residues. CDR3 DNA only is kept here, 45 bases in frame from base 1. CDR1 and CDR2, looked up from the germline V gene, are SGDLS and YYNGEE. The paper's findings and limits, for the study overall: The 56-69-year group was small, and its depth increase did not reach significance, likely because of low power. Most participants were white British and females outnumbered males, and the authors suggested that clonal diversity may have been underestimated. Nearly half of unique spike-specific TCRs reportedly recognized epitopes outside regions mutated in the B.1.351 and B.1.1.7 variants. Spike-specific TCR breadth and depth rose significantly after two AZD1222 doses compared with day 0 and with MenACWY recipients. Conclusions about previously exposed vaccinees are limited, since just five or six AZD1222 recipients were seropositive for SARS-CoV-2 at baseline. The whole spike protein was spanned by vaccine-associated CD4 TCRs, and dominant responses were seen in regions 160-218 and 743-854. Because no day 14 peak-response samples were available, repertoires were characterized only after the peak T cell response.

The intended sense of this specimen's time point label: baseline before first vaccination. Vaccinee samples were obtained from the UK trials COV001 and COV002, which included a single-blind randomized controlled phase 2/3 trial of AZD1222 (ChAdOx1 nCoV-19) in healthy adults. Trial participant PBMC samples were collected at day 0 and day 28 after the second dose for TCRbeta chain sequencing. The CDR3 regions of human TCRbeta chains were analyzed by immunosequencing. Processing in the source paper ran as follows. TCRs in the repertoires were matched against a reference library of SARS-CoV-2-specific TCRs that had been generated with the MIRA antigen-specificity platform. Breadth was defined as the fraction of unique TCRs that were SARS-CoV-2-associated. Depth was defined as the fraction of total T cells that were SARS-CoV-2-associated. Using the MIRA data, each spike-specific TCR was mapped to the spike region that the TCR reacts to and placed in a CD4 or CD8 class. Log10-transformed breadth and depth values were compared by one-way ANOVA with Sidak's multiple comparisons tests. TCRdb's version of the immuneACCESS table is confined to in-frame rearrangements and falls short of the full clone set. An unresolved V gene accounts for under half of the shortfall where checked; the remainder is of unknown origin. V and J calls and clone size are those listed in that table; D and trimming were worked out from the DNA. This sample lists around 76,000 clones; roughly 84% were detected once. In total, the top ten clones hold approximately 13% of the sample.

Recombination connected TRBV9 to TRBJ2-3; 5 matching bases give a weak D call of TRBD2. The sample here was peripheral blood, taken on day 0 of AZD1222 vaccination. The TCR comes from an adult in good health. The DNA sequence is as follows: TGTGCCAGCAGCGTGACCGGGGATTTCACAGATACGCAGTATTTT. The encoded protein is CASSVTGDFTDTQYF.